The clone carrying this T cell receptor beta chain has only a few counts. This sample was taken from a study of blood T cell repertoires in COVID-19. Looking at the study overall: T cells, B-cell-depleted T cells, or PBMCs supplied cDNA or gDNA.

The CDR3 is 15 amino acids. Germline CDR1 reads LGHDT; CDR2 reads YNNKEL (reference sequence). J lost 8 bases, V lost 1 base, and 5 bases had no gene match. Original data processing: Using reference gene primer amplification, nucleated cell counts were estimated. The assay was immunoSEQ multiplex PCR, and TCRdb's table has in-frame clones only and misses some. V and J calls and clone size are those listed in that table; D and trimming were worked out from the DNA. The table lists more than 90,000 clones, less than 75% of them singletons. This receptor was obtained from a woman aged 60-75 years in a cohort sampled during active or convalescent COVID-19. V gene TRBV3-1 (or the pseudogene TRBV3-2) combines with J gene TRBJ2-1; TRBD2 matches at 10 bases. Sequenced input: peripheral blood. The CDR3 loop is CASSQGGTSVDEQFF. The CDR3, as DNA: TGTGCCAGCAGCCAAGGGGGGACTAGCGTCGATGAGCAGTTCTTC.